This entry lists 9 T cell receptor beta chains sequenced from one sample in a study of cytomegalovirus exposure and HLA in healthy donors. The PCR was carried out with 60 Vbeta primers and 13 Jbeta primers. TCRdb keeps only in-frame clones here, not all; method: immunoSEQ multiplex PCR. The repertoire table contains approximately 180,000 clones. Sequencing was performed on PBMCs. The receptors were gathered from a man younger than 45 in good health and CMV-seronegative.

J is TRBJ2-1 and V is TRBV4-1; TRBD1 might be the D (7 bases). Germline V CDR1 and CDR2: MGHRA, YSYEKL. This CDR3 has 16 amino acids. Deletions cut 0 bases from V and 4 bases from J, with 13 bases between. The CDR3, as DNA: TGCGCCAGCAGCCAAGACGACAGGGAGGTATACAATGAGCAGTTCTTC. This encodes CASSQDDREVYNEQFF.

V and J are TRBV6-1 and TRBJ1-5, with D unresolved. The CDR3 sequence is 13 residues long. Germline CDR1 and CDR2: MNHNS and SASEGT. V was trimmed by 4 bases and J by 3 bases, leaving 7 bases between them. CDR3 in DNA: TGTGCCAGCAGTGGGACTTACAATCAGCCCCAGCATTTT. The encoded protein is CASSGTYNQPQHF.

The gene calls are TRBV12-5 and TRBJ1-2; TRBD1 is a possible D gene (6 bases). The germline gives CDR1 LGHNT, CDR2 FRNRAP. The CDR3 totals 13 residues. The ends were cut back, 2 bases at V and 6 bases at J, with 10 bases in the middle. The CDR3 DNA follows: TGTGCTAGTGGTTTGACAGGGTTGGATGGCTACACCTTC. This codes for CASGLTGLDGYTF.

The chain uses TRBV6-1 and TRBJ2-3, with D unclear. V dropped 6 bases and J dropped 2 bases, with 12 bases sitting between them. Germline V gene lookup returns CDR1 MNHNS and CDR2 SASEGT. The CDR3 is 14 amino acids. CDR3 sequence (DNA): TGTGCCAGCAGACGTCTGACTCCCACAGATACGCAGTATTTT. This gives the protein CASRRLTPTDTQYF.

V is TRBV2 and J is TRBJ2-3, with TRBD2 identical over 8 bases. The CDR3 extends over 16 amino acids. Germline V CDR1 and CDR2: SNHLY, FYNNEI. The V and J ends lost 2 bases and 2 bases, in that order; junction bases with no gene match: 6. CDR3 sequence reads: CASSERRAGVTDTQYF. The CDR3 DNA follows: TGTGCCAGCAGTGAAAGACGAGCGGGAGTCACAGATACGCAGTATTTT.

The V and J genes are TRBV11-3 and TRBJ2-3, with 10 positions matching TRBD2. Germline V gene lookup returns CDR1 SGHNT and CDR2 YENEEA. V shed 4 bases and J 5 bases; nucleotides not matched to a gene: 3. The CDR3 has 14 residues. The DNA for the CDR3 is TGTGCCAGCAGCTCGGGACTAGCGTTAGATACGCAGTATTTT. It specifies CASSSGLALDTQYF.

The J gene is TRBJ2-7, the V gene TRBV5-4; 8 bases line up with TRBD2. The trim removed 4 bases at V and 0 bases at J, leaving 3 bases unmatched. Germline V gives CDR1 SGHNT, CDR2 YYREEE (reference sequence). The CDR3 contains 14 residues. The CDR3 region has the DNA TGTGCCAGCAGCACCGGGACTAGCTCCTACGAGCAGTACTTC. Translating it yields CASSTGTSSYEQYF.

The gene calls are TRBV10-2 and TRBJ2-5; possible D gene TRBD2, 6 bases. Trimming pared 10 bases from V and 4 bases from J, leaving 16 bases between. The CDR3 covers 13 residues. Germline V gene lookup returns CDR1 WSHSY and CDR2 SAAADI. Written as DNA, the CDR3 is TGCGCCACTAGGCGGGGTCGGGGAGAGACCCAGTACTTC. Protein product: CATRRGRGETQYF.

V usage is TRBV11-2 and J usage is TRBJ2-7; TRBD2 matches at 12 bases. The germline V gene has CDR1 SGHAT and CDR2 FQNNGV. J was trimmed by 2 bases and V by 5 bases; bases with no gene match: 4. The CDR3 consists of 15 residues. CDR3 nucleotide sequence: TGTGCCAGCAGCCAGACTAGCGGGGGAACCTACGAGCAGTACTTC. Amino acids: CASSQTSGGTYEQYF.